A selection of T cell receptor beta chains follows, all from one sample in a study of cytomegalovirus exposure and HLA in healthy donors. Measured with immunoSEQ multiplex PCR; TCRdb has only the in-frame clones, and not every one. The data contain 120,000 or so clones, around 80% of them singletons. Material for sequencing was PBMCs. Receptors were obtained from a human donor in good health. Each CDR3 is given without its conserved first and last residue. Size values are once, few and many counts, or a class for expanded clones, and some rows have none.

abundance: .; v_gene: TRBV25-1; j_gene: TRBJ1-2; CDR3aa: ASSGIIVSTGPAYGYT
abundance: .; v_gene: TRBV9; j_gene: TRBJ2-7; CDR3aa: ASSVGPSGENYEQY
abundance: .; v_gene: TRBV13; j_gene: TRBJ2-4; CDR3aa: ASSYSQGIFQNIQY
abundance: .; v_gene: TRBV27; j_gene: TRBJ2-5; CDR3aa: ASSLSFGETQY
abundance: few; v_gene: TRBV5-1; j_gene: TRBJ1-2; CDR3aa: ASSLDSTGYT
abundance: .; v_gene: TRBV6-1; j_gene: TRBJ1-6; CDR3aa: ASTQGQYPRSPLH
abundance: .; v_gene: TRBV7-9; j_gene: TRBJ1-1; CDR3aa: ASSPIRVLEAF
abundance: few; v_gene: TRBV6-5; j_gene: TRBJ1-3; CDR3aa: ASSYDSTGNTIY
abundance: .; v_gene: TRBV14; j_gene: TRBJ2-7; CDR3aa: ASSRHLPAYEQY
abundance: few; v_gene: TRBV6-5; j_gene: TRBJ1-6; CDR3aa: ASSPPGQNSPLH
abundance: few; v_gene: TRBV5-6; j_gene: TRBJ2-1; CDR3aa: ASSLDAGSSYNEQF
abundance: .; v_gene: TRBV9; j_gene: TRBJ1-1; CDR3aa: ASSVSKGGDTEAF
abundance: .; v_gene: TRBV5-4; j_gene: TRBJ1-1; CDR3aa: ASSFRGGSSTEAF
abundance: .; v_gene: TRBV15; j_gene: TRBJ1-3; CDR3aa: ATSGRGSGNTIY
abundance: .; v_gene: TRBV7-8; j_gene: TRBJ1-2; CDR3aa: ASSAEIYGYT
abundance: .; v_gene: TRBV18; j_gene: TRBJ1-1; CDR3aa: ASSHSGGERNTEAF
abundance: once; v_gene: TRBV15; j_gene: TRBJ2-7; CDR3aa: ATKLGTGAYEQY
abundance: once; v_gene: TRBV5-1; j_gene: TRBJ2-5; CDR3aa: ASSPTAGRLRETQY
abundance: .; v_gene: TRBV6-5; j_gene: TRBJ2-7; CDR3aa: ASSWDIPY
abundance: .; v_gene: TRBV5-1; j_gene: TRBJ2-1; CDR3aa: ASSSSLAGPSYNEQF
abundance: .; v_gene: TRBV19; j_gene: TRBJ1-2; CDR3aa: ASSVGQGGYGYT
abundance: .; v_gene: TRBV4-1; j_gene: TRBJ2-5; CDR3aa: ASSLQIFVGGPPNPQETQY
abundance: .; v_gene: TRBV2; j_gene: TRBJ1-6; CDR3aa: ASRDTVNSPLH
abundance: .; v_gene: TRBV10-3; j_gene: TRBJ2-5; CDR3aa: AISDSQGETQY
abundance: .; v_gene: TRBV5-8; j_gene: TRBJ2-7; CDR3aa: ASSLKQPGIFEQY
abundance: .; v_gene: TRBV6-1; j_gene: TRBJ2-2; CDR3aa: ASDWGAATGELF
abundance: .; v_gene: TRBV4-1; j_gene: TRBJ2-3; CDR3aa: ASSRGDTQY
abundance: .; v_gene: TRBV5-1; j_gene: TRBJ2-7; CDR3aa: ASRDSGPTYEQY
abundance: few; v_gene: TRBV7-6; j_gene: TRBJ1-6; CDR3aa: ASSLVSSGNSPLH
abundance: .; v_gene: TRBV11-3; j_gene: TRBJ2-1; CDR3aa: ASSRRTSGGTNEQF
abundance: .; v_gene: TRBV5-1; j_gene: TRBJ1-1; CDR3aa: ASSSTGRNTEAF
abundance: .; v_gene: TRBV7-9; j_gene: TRBJ1-4; CDR3aa: ASTSTGGIATNEKLF
abundance: .; v_gene: TRBV7-2; j_gene: TRBJ1-1; CDR3aa: ASSLAEGMNTEAF
abundance: .; v_gene: TRBV2; j_gene: TRBJ2-2; CDR3aa: ARTGTGYTGELF
abundance: .; v_gene: TRBV4-1; j_gene: TRBJ2-3; CDR3aa: ASSQGGVGGAIDTQY
abundance: .; v_gene: TRBV11-2; j_gene: TRBJ1-5; CDR3aa: ASSSQANQPQH
abundance: once; v_gene: TRBV7-6; j_gene: TRBJ2-7; CDR3aa: ASSSERGSYPGEQY
abundance: .; v_gene: TRBV6-6; j_gene: TRBJ1-2; CDR3aa: ASIGGQAYGYT
abundance: .; v_gene: TRBV7-6; j_gene: TRBJ2-3; CDR3aa: ASSLDAAGGRTRADTQY
abundance: few; v_gene: TRBV18; j_gene: TRBJ1-5; CDR3aa: ASSGDRDSNQPQH
abundance: .; v_gene: TRBV5-8; j_gene: TRBJ2-3; CDR3aa: ASSWTRDRASDTQY
abundance: few; v_gene: TRBV2; j_gene: TRBJ1-4; CDR3aa: ASGRWGEKLF
abundance: few; v_gene: TRBV5-4; j_gene: TRBJ2-5; CDR3aa: ASSLRTSGETQY
abundance: .; v_gene: TRBV11-2; j_gene: TRBJ1-1; CDR3aa: ASRRWDNYMNTEAF
abundance: .; v_gene: TRBV11-3; j_gene: TRBJ2-2; CDR3aa: ASSLGTGEGTGELF
abundance: once; v_gene: TRBV19; j_gene: TRBJ2-1; CDR3aa: ASRRTGRNNEQF
abundance: .; v_gene: TRBV7-9; j_gene: TRBJ2-3; CDR3aa: ASSSTGDDTDTQY
abundance: .; v_gene: TRBV7-2; j_gene: TRBJ2-4; CDR3aa: ASSLMRDPNIQY
abundance: once; v_gene: TRBV7-8; j_gene: TRBJ1-5; CDR3aa: ASSLDLDSYQPQH
abundance: .; v_gene: TRBV7-2; j_gene: TRBJ2-5; CDR3aa: ASSTRTGETQY